Presented here are 19 T cell receptor beta chains from one specimen sequenced in a study of CD4 and CD8 cells across lung adenocarcinoma regions. TCRdb re-called the PCR reads with MiXCR, one entry per CDR3 protein. The profile shows approximately 17,000 distinct CDR3 sequences, 46% of them singletons. What was sequenced was CD4+ T cells from the margin of a lung tumor. The origin of the receptors is a male donor with lung adenocarcinoma. The CD4 and CD8 labels of this study may be unreliable.

The chain employs TRBV10-1 and TRBJ2-5; D tentatively reads TRBD1 or TRBD2 (7 bases each). Between the trimmed V and J ends, which lost 4 bases and 4 bases, there was a span of 22 bases. This CDR3 has 17 residues. Germline V gives CDR1 WNHNN, CDR2 SYGVQD (reference sequence). This CDR3 is CASSARGGGRDPETQYF. CDR3 DNA: TGCGCCAGCAGTGCGCGGGGAGGGGGCCGTGACCCAGAGACCCAGTACTTC.

The sample holds one count of this clonotype. One end of the junction does not line up with germline, which may come from a read error. This sequence joins TRBV6-1 and TRBJ2-3; possibly TRBD2 for D (7 bases). The CDR3 contains 16 residues. CDR1 is MNHNS and CDR2 is SASEGT in the germline V gene. CDR3 sequence (DNA): TGTGCGAGCAGTGGAGGGGGGGTGAGGGGAAAAGATACGCAGTATTTT. This translates into CASSGGGVRGKDTQYF.

By sample share, this clonotype is medium-sized (0.01 to 0.1%). This sequence joins TRBV6-5 and TRBJ2-4; 7 bases line up with TRBD1. Per the germline V gene, CDR1 is MNHEY and CDR2 is SVGAGI. Trimming removed 7 bases from V and 4 bases from J; junction bases left unmatched: 10. The CDR3 is 15 amino acids. The CDR3 loop reads CASIEVPGGKNIQYF. The CDR3 DNA is TGTGCCAGCATCGAGGTTCCAGGGGGTAAAAACATTCAGTACTTC.

The chain joins TRBV6-2 or TRBV6-3 to TRBJ1-4; a possible D gene is TRBD1 (5 bases). The CDR3 has 13 amino acids. V was pared by 8 bases and J by 8 bases, with 15 bases between. CDR1 MNHEY and CDR2 SVGEGT come from the germline V gene. The CDR3 DNA reads TGTGCCAGCGGTGGTCAGGGAGGCGAAAAACTGTTTTTT. Its translation is CASGGQGGEKLFF.

By share of the sample, this clonotype is medium-sized. The chain links TRBV6-1 to TRBJ2-5; the D gene is possibly TRBD2 (6 bases). This CDR3 has 17 residues. Per the germline V gene, CDR1 is MNHNS and CDR2 is SASEGT. Trimming pared 0 bases from V and 11 bases from J, leaving 25 bases between. DNA of the CDR3: TGTGCCAGCAGTGAAGCCCCCGTGGTCCTCCCACGTCGGGAGCAGTACTTC. Residues: CASSEAPVVLPRREQYF.

V and J are TRBV20-1 and TRBJ1-2, with a possible D match to TRBD1 (6 bases). The ends were cut back, 0 bases at V and 0 bases at J, with 8 bases in the middle. Germline V gives CDR1 DFQATT, CDR2 SNEGSKA (reference sequence). CDR3 length equals 14 residues. The CDR3 region is CSAREGAPNYGYTF. The DNA of the CDR3 is TGCAGTGCTAGAGAGGGGGCCCCTAACTATGGCTACACCTTC.

This chain uses TRBV6-2 or TRBV6-3 with TRBJ2-2, with a tentative D call TRBD1 (6 bases). V lost 1 base and J 16 bases, leaving 19 bases between the germline ends. Germline-derived CDR1 and CDR2 are MNHEY and SVGEGT. The CDR3 is 14 amino acids. The CDR3 is CASSYWGRTGEWFF. CDR3 in DNA: TGTGCCAGCAGTTACTGGGGGCGTACCGGGGAGTGGTTTTTT.

This clonotype was picked up many times. The chain employs TRBV10-1 and TRBJ2-3; D uncertain. From germline, CDR1 is WNHNN and CDR2 SYGVQD (reference sequence). The CDR3 totals 13 residues. V was shortened by 2 bases and J by 0 bases, with 3 bases between the two germline ends. CDR3 nucleotide sequence: TGCGCCAGCAGTGAGCCTAGCACAGATACGCAGTATTTT. Protein: CASSEPSTDTQYF.

This clonotype was recorded at least ten times. The V gene is TRBV7-8, the J gene TRBJ2-7; a possible D gene is TRBD1 (6 bases). Germline V gene lookup returns CDR1 SGHVS and CDR2 FQNEAQ. This CDR3 has 15 amino acids. Deletions cut 4 bases from V and 0 bases from J, with 13 bases between. The chain's CDR3 is CASSSTGFSSYEQYF. As DNA, the CDR3 is TGTGCCAGCAGCTCGACAGGCTTCAGCTCCTACGAGCAGTACTTC.

This clonotype was counted many times. This rearrangement joins TRBV7-8 to TRBJ2-7; possibly TRBD2 for D (5 bases). V was clipped by 1 base and J by 5 bases, with 12 bases between them. The CDR3 length is 14 residues. Per the germline V gene, CDR1 is SGHVS and CDR2 is FQNEAQ. CDR3 in amino acids: CASSLGSGLDEQYF. The CDR3 coding sequence is TGTGCCAGCAGCTTAGGATCGGGGTTGGACGAGCAGTACTTC.

This clonotype was observed a handful of times. The CDR3 protein is CASSLTGTSEVTQYF. The CDR3 region has the DNA TGCGCCAGCAGCTTGACCGGGACTAGCGAGGTTACGCAGTATTTT. The rearrangement uses TRBV5-1 and TRBJ2-3; TRBD2 matches 10 bases. This CDR3 region has 15 residues. V lost 1 base and J lost 8; bases outside the gene matches: 7. Germline CDR1 is SGHRS and CDR2 is YFSETQ.

This chain uses TRBV5-1 with TRBJ2-4; D perhaps matches TRBD2 (6 bases). Germline V gene sequence: CDR1 SGHRS, CDR2 YFSETQ. Trimming shortened V by 1 base and J by 13 bases, and 24 bases separated the two germline ends. The CDR3 loop spans 16 amino acids. The CDR3 DNA follows: TGCGCCAGCAGCTTGACGGGGGTGCGGGCCAAAGACACGCAGTACTTC. Residues: CASSLTGVRAKDTQYF.

The chain combines TRBV9 with TRBJ2-4; D may match TRBD1 or TRBD2 (5 bases each). Germline V CDR1 and CDR2: SGDLS, YYNGEE. V was cut by 3 bases and J by 13 bases, with 26 bases left in between. This CDR3 has 16 amino acids. The CDR3 DNA reads TGTGCCAGCAGCGCCCTGGGGGTGTTCGCCAAAAATACGCAGTACTTC. Translation: CASSALGVFAKNTQYF.

This clonotype was observed once. J is TRBJ2-5 and V is TRBV7-2; D call uncertain. The germline V and J ends were trimmed by 5 bases and 5 bases, with 12 bases remaining between them. CDR3 length: 13 residues. Per germline, CDR1 SGHTA and CDR2 FQGNSA. The CDR3 sequence: CASSPNLWETQYF. CDR3 DNA: TGTGCCAGCAGCCCAAACCTCTGGGAGACCCAGTACTTC.

On this clonotype itself: At one boundary the junction diverges from the germline segment, which might be a read error. V gene TRBV4-2 combines with J gene TRBJ2-3; D is perhaps TRBD1 or TRBD2 (6 bases each). Germline V gene sequence: CDR1 LGHNA, CDR2 YNFKEQ. The CDR3 runs to 16 residues. The CDR3 sequence: CASRGDGGSDTDTQYF. CDR3 in DNA: TGTGCCAGCAGGGGAGACGGGGGCAGCGACACAGATACCCAGTATTTT.

The chain couples TRBV6-4 to TRBJ2-3; maybe TRBD1 (6 bases). The last part of the DNA fits TRBJ2-7 better; the J call may be wrong. The germline gives CDR1 MRHNA, CDR2 SNTAGT. This CDR3 comprises 15 residues. The CDR3 sequence is CAGGVGGGEPDTQYF. CDR3 nucleotides: TGTGCCGGGGGTGTTGGGGGCGGAGAGCCAGATACGCAGTACTTC.

The table lists this clonotype with many counts. The J gene is TRBJ2-1, the V gene TRBV27, with D maybe TRBD1 (6 bases). CDR1 MNHEY and CDR2 SMNVEV come from the germline V gene (reference sequence). V lost 5 bases and J lost 9, with 14 bases in between. There are 13 residues in the CDR3. CDR3 nucleotides: TGTGCCAGCAGTCGGGACACCTATTTTGAGCAGTTCTTC. It yields the protein CASSRDTYFEQFF.

The DNA for the CDR3 is TGTGCCAGCAGCCACGACAGGCGGGATAATTCACCCCTCCACTTT. Translating gives CASSHDRRDNSPLHF. The chain joins TRBV4-2 to TRBJ1-6; D is perhaps TRBD1 (6 bases). V was shortened by 3 bases and J by 5 bases, with 11 bases between the two germline ends. The CDR3 sequence is 15 residues long. The V gene's germline CDR1 is LGHNA and CDR2 YNFKEQ.

The chain combines TRBV7-2 with TRBJ2-5; 12 bases match TRBD2. The end of the DNA aligns better with TRBJ2-1, so the J call may be wrong. Germline CDR1 reads SGHTA; CDR2 reads FQGNSA. This CDR3 region has 21 residues. CDR3 in amino acids: CASSLVVTSGRLEGSYNEQFF. CDR3 bases: TGTGCCAGCAGCTTAGTGGTGACTAGCGGGAGACTCGAGGGCTCCTACAATGAGCAGTTCTTC.